The present entry profiles one T cell receptor (beta chain) with its context. Its antigen is currently not known. No base-level quality is on record; no much larger clone is a single base apart. Receptor libraries were prepared by the immunoSEQ multiplex PCR assay. TCRdb took over this immuneACCESS table, retaining in-frame rearrangements with V and J assigned. Such tables are incomplete; in checked studies, under half of the missing clones stem from an unresolved V gene, and the remainder is unexplained. In all, the sample holds tens of thousands of clones, and over 80% of those were seen once. The ten largest account for less than 3% of the sample. The CDR3 sequence holds 14 residues, the cysteine and phenylalanine included. CDR3 DNA only is kept here, 42 bases in frame from base 1. After removal of 4 bases from V and 4 bases from J, the junction retains 5 bases not matched to a gene. Reading the germline V gene gives CDR1 SGHNT and CDR2 YENEEA.

This sample is part of a study of T cell changes during pregnancy in multiple sclerosis (dated by TCRdb to the late 2010s). Looking at the study overall: The study examined how the T cell repertoire changed over the course of pregnancy in women with multiple sclerosis.

This TCR derives from a female donor in good health, enrolled as a control in a pregnancy study. The sample in question was peripheral blood, obtained in the third trimester of pregnancy. The chain joins TRBV11-3 to TRBJ2-7; 9 junctional bases match TRBD1. The CDR3 sequence is CASSSGTGSYEQYF. The DNA is TGTGCCAGCAGCTCCGGGACAGGGTCATACGAGCAGTACTTC.